This T cell receptor beta chain was profiled in a study of shared T cell receptors in the human thymus. This CDR3 region has 17 residues. In germline, CDR1 is GTSNPN, CDR2 SVGIG (reference sequence). V gave up 3 bases and J gave up 7 bases; unmatched junction bases: 15. Some clones are missing from TCRdb's copy, which holds only in-frame ones; the method was immunoSEQ multiplex PCR. The data show about 660,000 clones, around 87% seen once. The data were also submitted as part of a second study, on human thymus T cells. That study adds: Infants served as donors; they were healthy and Finnish and were having corrective surgery for congenital heart defects. Thymus was obtained from resections taken during corrective heart surgery. Thymic and blood repertoires showed apparently biased V and J gene usage. Unrelated individuals were reported by related research to share highly overlapping thymic repertoires.

What was sequenced was thymocytes. The chain joins TRBV30 to TRBJ2-2; 9 bases line up with TRBD1. The sequence was obtained from a boy in the first two years of life with a congenital heart defect. CDR3 region: CAWRVFSPGQGGGELFF. The DNA for the CDR3 is TGTGCCTGGAGGGTTTTTAGCCCGGGACAGGGTGGCGGGGAGCTGTTTTTT.